The 20 T cell receptor beta chains presented below share a single source sample, sequenced in a study of T cells after posttransplantation cyclophosphamide. The method was immunoSEQ multiplex PCR; TCRdb's version includes in-frame clones alone and lacks a portion of them. The data show some 5,400 clones, around 93% seen once. Source material: CD4+ T cells sorted from bone marrow. The receptors were gathered from a woman in her sixties in good health, CMV-negative, and a related stem cell transplant donor.

The J gene is TRBJ1-5, the V gene TRBV5-1; tentative D call: TRBD1 (6 bases). The CDR3 spans 15 residues. CDR1 SGHRS and CDR2 YFSETQ come from the germline V gene. V lost 0 bases and J lost 2, with 9 bases in between. The CDR3 protein is CASSLVPGGNQPQHF. The CDR3 nucleotides read TGCGCCAGCAGCTTGGTGCCAGGGGGCAATCAGCCCCAGCATTTT.

This chain uses TRBV27 with TRBJ2-2, with TRBD2 matching 7 bases. The trim removed 10 bases at V and 5 bases at J, leaving 10 bases unmatched. From germline, CDR1 is MNHEY and CDR2 SMNVEV (reference sequence). This CDR3 contains 14 residues. The CDR3 is CATQPLGGTGELFF. The CDR3 DNA reads as TGTGCCACCCAGCCTTTGGGAGGGACCGGGGAGCTGTTTTTT.

The genes are TRBV7-3 and TRBJ1-1, with unresolved D. Trimming removed 2 bases from V and 5 bases from J, with 12 bases in between. The CDR3 contains 14 residues. Germline V gene data show CDR1 as SGHTA and CDR2 as FQGTGA. The CDR3 region has the DNA TGTGCCAGCAGCTTAGGAGGGTCGAGGACTGAAGCTTTCTTT. It encodes CASSLGGSRTEAFF. The whole variable domain, remainder taken from reference TRBV7-3 and TRBJ1-1, is GAGVSQTPSNKVTEKGKYVELRCDPISGHTALYWYRQSLGQGPEFLIYFQGTGAADDSGLPNDRFFAVRPEGSVSTLKIQRTERGDSAVYLCASSLGGSRTEAFFGQGTRLTVV.

V and J are TRBV10-3 and TRBJ2-3, with D possibly being TRBD2 (5 bases). The ends were cut back, 9 bases at V and 8 bases at J, with 18 bases in the middle. CDR3 length equals 13 residues. The germline V gene has CDR1 ENHRY and CDR2 SYGVKD. The chain's CDR3 is CAILNGGTGTQYF. The CDR3 DNA reads as TGTGCCATTTTGAATGGAGGAACGGGTACGCAGTATTTT.

The V gene is TRBV10-3, the J gene TRBJ2-6, with TRBD1 matching 10 bases. V was pared by 7 bases and J by 13 bases, with 16 bases of the junction left unmatched. Germline V gene lookup returns CDR1 ENHRY and CDR2 SYGVKD. CDR3 length equals 16 residues. CDR3 amino acids: CAITPSGTGDAGVLTF. The CDR3 DNA reads TGTGCCATCACCCCCTCCGGGACAGGGGACGCGGGGGTCCTGACTTTC.

This chain uses TRBV9 with TRBJ1-5; D unclear. Germline V lookup: CDR1 SGDLS, CDR2 YYNGEE. The CDR3 sequence is 11 residues long. V was clipped by 5 bases and J by 7 bases, with 7 bases between them. The CDR3 spells CASRRGQPQHF. CDR3 coding DNA: TGTGCCAGCAGACGCGGACAGCCCCAGCATTTT.

The gene calls are TRBV14 and TRBJ1-4, with 8 nucleotides matching TRBD1. This CDR3 region has 14 residues. Germline-derived CDR1 and CDR2 are SGHDN and FVKESK. V lost 4 bases and J lost 6; bases outside the gene matches: 4. The CDR3, as DNA: TGTGCCAGCAGCCCGACAGGGGTTGATGAAAAACTGTTTTTT. Translation: CASSPTGVDEKLFF.

The chain combines TRBV2 with TRBJ2-7; a possible D gene is TRBD1 (5 bases). CDR1 is SNHLY, CDR2 FYNNEI, per germline. This CDR3 has 13 residues. The ends were cut back, 3 bases at V and 5 bases at J, with 11 bases in the middle. The CDR3 DNA sequence: TGTGCCAGCAGTGAGCAGGGCCTCAACGAGCAGTACTTC. Residues: CASSEQGLNEQYF.

This rearrangement joins TRBV5-1 to TRBJ1-1, with D possibly being TRBD1 (5 bases). CDR1 and CDR2 from the germline V gene are SGHRS and YFSETQ. V lost 0 bases to trimming and J lost 0 bases, with 9 bases between them. CDR3 length: 15 residues. The CDR3 loop is CASSLEWGMNTEAFF. CDR3 DNA: TGCGCCAGCAGCTTGGAGTGGGGCATGAACACTGAAGCTTTCTTT.

The chain joins TRBV18 to TRBJ2-7, with TRBD1 identical over 7 bases. Germline CDR1 KGHSH, CDR2 LQKENI. This CDR3 region has 14 residues. V shed 8 bases and J 2 bases; nucleotides not matched to a gene: 9. CDR3 sequence (DNA): TGTGCCAGCGCCACAGGGGCTCAAACCTACGAGCAGTACTTC. It translates to CASATGAQTYEQYF.

The CDR3, as DNA: TGTGCCAGCAGCCACGGGACGGCTAGCGGGGTAACCTACGAGCAGTACTTC. Residues: CASSHGTASGVTYEQYF. V and J are TRBV4-2 and TRBJ2-7; 9 bases align to TRBD2. Germline V gives CDR1 LGHNA, CDR2 YNFKEQ. CDR3 size: 17 residues. V was pared by 3 bases and J by 2 bases, with 11 bases of the junction left unmatched.

The V call is TRBV27, the J call TRBJ2-7; TRBD1 aligns across 11 bases. J gave up 3 bases and V 5 bases, and 6 bases lay outside the gene matches. The CDR3 is 15 amino acids. The germline gives CDR1 MNHEY, CDR2 SMNVEV (reference sequence). CDR3 bases: TGTGCCAGCAGTGGGACAGGGGGGCTCGTCTACGAGCAGTACTTC. This translates into CASSGTGGLVYEQYF.

The chain couples TRBV15 to TRBJ2-2; 10 bases align to TRBD1. After removal of 3 bases from V and 4 bases from J, the junction contained 2 bases not matched to a gene. This CDR3 is built from 15 residues. Germline loops: CDR1 LNHNV, CDR2 YYDKDF (reference sequence). The CDR3 nucleotides are TGTGCCACCAGCAGCCGGACAGGGGGCACCGGGGAGCTGTTTTTT. Translated: CATSSRTGGTGELFF.

CDR3 protein: CASSRDSGRASPYNEQFF. The CDR3 nucleotides are TGTGCCAGCAGCCGAGATAGCGGGAGGGCGTCCCCCTACAATGAGCAGTTCTTC. The gene calls are TRBV7-8 and TRBJ2-1; 11 bases agree with TRBD2. CDR1 is SGHVS and CDR2 is FQNEAQ in the germline V gene. The CDR3 length is 18 residues. V trimming: 5 bases; J trimming: 2 bases; junction bases outside the gene matches: 11.

The chain joins TRBV6-4 to TRBJ2-1, with 7 positions matching TRBD2. With 6 bases clipped from V and 0 bases from J, the junction kept 5 bases outside the gene matches. The germline gives CDR1 MRHNA, CDR2 SNTAGT. The CDR3 is made up of 15 amino acids. This chain's CDR3 is CASRRGGSSYNEQFF. The DNA of the CDR3 is TGTGCCAGCAGGAGGGGCGGGAGCTCCTACAATGAGCAGTTCTTC.

The rearrangement uses TRBV7-2 and TRBJ1-5, with TRBD1 matching over 7 bases. The germline V gene has CDR1 SGHTA and CDR2 FQGNSA. This CDR3 contains 18 residues. V lost 5 bases to trimming and J lost 7 bases; unmatched junction nucleotides: 20. This CDR3 is CASSLGPHRQGSGQPQHF. As DNA, the CDR3 is TGTGCCAGCAGCCTAGGACCCCACCGACAGGGTTCTGGACAGCCCCAGCATTTT.

V usage is TRBV28 and J usage is TRBJ1-2; a weak D match, TRBD1 (5 bases). The germline V gene encodes CDR1 MDHEN and CDR2 SYDVKM. V was cut by 3 bases and J by 7 bases, with 12 bases left in between. This CDR3 region has 13 residues. As DNA, the CDR3 is TGTGCCAGCAGTTTGGGGGGGGTCCGTGGCTACACCTTC. It translates to CASSLGGVRGYTF.

This clone showed up just once. V is TRBV6-5 and J is TRBJ1-2, with unresolved D. V lost 10 bases to trimming and J lost 0 bases, with 9 bases between them. Looked up from germline, CDR1 is MNHEY and CDR2 is SVGAGI. The CDR3 extends over 12 amino acids. The CDR3 loop is CATKPTNYGYTF. CDR3 DNA: TGTGCCACGAAGCCGACTAACTATGGCTACACCTTC.

The chain couples TRBV19 to TRBJ1-1; 8 bases align to TRBD1. The CDR3 runs to 15 residues. V lost 5 bases to trimming and J lost 1 base; unmatched junction nucleotides: 6. Germline CDR1 is LNHDA and CDR2 is SQIVND (reference sequence). The CDR3 here is CASSLRTGTNTEAFF. CDR3 in DNA: TGTGCCAGTAGTCTAAGGACAGGGACGAACACTGAAGCTTTCTTT.

The rearrangement joins TRBV9 to TRBJ1-6; 8 bases agree with TRBD1. The junction had 6 bases not matched to a gene; V was cut back by 4 bases and J by 6 bases. CDR1 and CDR2 (germline): SGDLS, YYNGEE. The CDR3 totals 15 residues. The CDR3, as DNA: TGTGCCAGCAGCACACTGACAGGGGCTAATTCACCCCTCCACTTT. Translation gives CASSTLTGANSPLHF. The whole variable domain, remainder taken from reference TRBV9 and TRBJ1-6, is DSGVTQTPKHLITATGQRVTLRCSPRSGDLSVYWYQQSLDQGLQFLIQYYNGEERAKGNILERFSAQQFPDLHSELNLSSLELGDSALYFCASSTLTGANSPLHFGNGTRLTVT.